The 16 T cell receptor beta chains in this list originate from one sample, sequenced in a study of beta chain features in type 1 diabetes. Of the isolated RNA, all was reverse transcribed, and so the sequenced material was expressed TCRB transcripts. The assay was immunoSEQ multiplex PCR, and TCRdb's table has in-frame clones only and misses some. The sample holds about 350,000 clones, about 18% seen once. Source material: naive CD4+ T cells from blood. The receptors stem from a woman aged 18-35 years in good health.

The rearrangement joins TRBV6-1 to TRBJ1-2, with D perhaps matching TRBD1 (5 bases). CDR3 length: 10 residues. V dropped 10 bases and J dropped 8 bases, with 11 bases sitting between them. CDR1 MNHNS and CDR2 SASEGT come from the germline V gene. Here the CDR3 DNA reads TGTGCCACCCAGAAGGGGGGCTACACCTTC. Its translation: CATQKGGYTF.

This chain uses TRBV4-1 with TRBJ2-4, with D maybe TRBD2 (6 bases). CDR1 MGHRA and CDR2 YSYEKL come from the germline V gene. The CDR3 covers 19 residues. V was trimmed by 0 bases and J by 1 base, leaving 19 bases between them. As DNA, the CDR3 is TGCGCCAGCAGCCAAGATGCCGGGAGTCGGGGAAGGGCCAAAAACATTCAGTACTTC. This translates into CASSQDAGSRGRAKNIQYF.

The rearrangement joins TRBV6-5 to TRBJ1-5, with a possible D match to TRBD1 (5 bases). Germline lookup yields CDR1 MNHEY and CDR2 SVGAGI. Trimming removed 8 bases at V and 6 bases at J, with 14 bases between. The CDR3 spans 13 residues. The DNA of the CDR3 is TGTGCCAGCTGTGGGGGGTTAAGTCAGCCCCAGCATTTT. Amino acid sequence: CASCGGLSQPQHF.

This rearrangement joins TRBV7-9 to TRBJ2-3; 12 nucleotides line up with TRBD2. Germline CDR1 reads SEHNR; CDR2 reads FQNEAQ (reference sequence). The CDR3 sequence is 15 residues long. The trim removed 4 bases at V and 1 base at J, leaving 0 bases unmatched. The CDR3 DNA reads TGTGCCAGCAGCTGGACTAGCGGGGGCACAGATACGCAGTATTTT. Amino acids: CASSWTSGGTDTQYF.

This clone was observed a few times. V usage is TRBV29-1 and J usage is TRBJ2-3, with TRBD1 matching over 7 bases. CDR1 and CDR2 (germline): SQVTM, ANQGSEA. V shed 2 bases, J shed 8 bases, and the junction held 10 bases outside the gene matches. The CDR3 has 14 amino acids. In DNA, the CDR3 is TGCAGCGTTGAAAAGGGGGCGCGTTACGGTACGCAGTATTTT. It specifies CSVEKGARYGTQYF.

Here the CDR3 DNA reads TGTGCCAGCAGCCGAACAGGGAATGGCTACACCTTC. Translated, it gives CASSRTGNGYTF. The gene calls are TRBV4-2 and TRBJ1-2; possibly TRBD1 for D (6 bases). The CDR3 covers 12 residues. Germline assignment: CDR1 LGHNA and CDR2 YNFKEQ. V lost 4 bases to trimming and J lost 6 bases, with 9 bases between them.

This clone was seen a handful of times. The chain employs TRBV29-1 and TRBJ2-7; 8 bases fit TRBD1. This CDR3 comprises 11 residues. V was pared by 7 bases and J by 5 bases, with 4 bases of the junction left unmatched. From germline, CDR1 is SQVTM and CDR2 ANQGSEA. CDR3: CSALDRDEQYF. The CDR3 bases are TGCAGCGCCTTGGACAGGGACGAGCAGTACTTC.

This clone appeared a few times. The chain joins TRBV29-1 to TRBJ2-5; 8 nucleotides line up with TRBD2. Germline trimming cut 3 bases from V and 4 bases from J; bases unmatched to any gene: 7. The germline V gene encodes CDR1 SQVTM and CDR2 ANQGSEA. The CDR3 loop spans 14 amino acids. CDR3 sequence: CSVDPGLGVETQYF. For the CDR3, the DNA is TGCAGCGTTGATCCGGGACTAGGGGTAGAGACCCAGTACTTC.

The chain recombines TRBV9 with TRBJ2-3; 9 nucleotides line up with TRBD2. Germline CDR1 is SGDLS and CDR2 is YYNGEE. V was clipped by 1 base and J by 4 bases; unmatched bases: 4. CDR3 length: 15 amino acids. In nucleotides, the CDR3 is TGTGCCAGCAGCGTATCAGCGGGGGGATCAGATACGCAGTATTTT. It translates to CASSVSAGGSDTQYF.

The chain is built from TRBV4-3 and TRBJ1-1; D ambiguous. CDR3 size: 16 residues. Germline V lookup: CDR1 LGHNA, CDR2 YSLEER. With 0 bases removed from V and 1 base from J, the gap between germline ends came to 12 bases. CDR3 amino acids: CASSQELREPNTEAFF. The CDR3 nucleotides read TGCGCCAGCAGCCAAGAACTTCGGGAACCGAACACTGAAGCTTTCTTT.

The sample holds a few counts of this clone. The chain has TRBV7-4 and TRBJ1-5; D is uncertain. Germline CDR1 and CDR2: SGHVT and SQSDAQ. The CDR3 sequence is 16 residues long. The germline V and J ends were trimmed by 3 bases and 0 bases, with 12 bases remaining between them. The chain's CDR3 is CASSFLMGDSNQPQHF. CDR3 coding DNA: TGTGCCAGCAGCTTTTTAATGGGCGATAGCAATCAGCCCCAGCATTTT.

This clone was seen a handful of times. V usage is TRBV20-1 and J usage is TRBJ1-2; D unclear. The CDR3 has 10 amino acids. In germline, CDR1 is DFQATT, CDR2 SNEGSKA (reference sequence). V gave up 2 bases and J gave up 7 bases, with 5 bases separating them. CDR3: CSARTGGYTF. CDR3 DNA sequence: TGCAGTGCTAGAACGGGTGGCTACACCTTC.

The rearrangement uses TRBV23-1 and TRBJ1-2; tentative D call: TRBD1 (6 bases). TRBV23-1 is an ORF, with its function uncertain. V shed 11 bases and J shed 0 bases, with 25 bases lying between them. The CDR3 has 17 amino acids. CDR3 in amino acids: CAGRDRGGGEANYGYTF. The CDR3 DNA follows: TGCGCCGGGCGGGATAGGGGAGGGGGGGAAGCTAACTATGGCTACACCTTC.

This clone was seen a few times. This specimen includes other DNA sequences encoding the same CDR3. V gene TRBV9 combines with J gene TRBJ1-5; D is perhaps TRBD1 (6 bases). Trimming shortened V by 3 bases and J by 2 bases, and 6 bases separated the two germline ends. CDR3 size: 13 residues. In germline, CDR1 is SGDLS, CDR2 YYNGEE. CDR3 sequence reads: CASSGTGNQPQHF. The CDR3 region has the DNA TGTGCCAGCAGCGGGACAGGCAATCAGCCCCAGCATTTT. Variable domain in full (rest from reference TRBV9 and TRBJ1-5): DSGVTQTPKHLITATGQRVTLRCSPRSGDLSVYWYQQSLDQGLQFLIQYYNGEERAKGNILERFSAQQFPDLHSELNLSSLELGDSALYFCASSGTGNQPQHFGDGTRLSIL.

The chain is built from TRBV6-5 and TRBJ2-7; 11 bases fit TRBD1. Germline V CDR1 and CDR2: MNHEY, SVGAGI. The CDR3 spans 15 residues. After removal of 6 bases from V and 6 bases from J, the junction contained 10 bases not matched to a gene. The CDR3: CASSPVGTGGFEQYF. The CDR3 coding sequence is TGTGCCAGCAGCCCCGTGGGGACAGGGGGGTTCGAGCAGTACTTC.

This clone has a handful of counts. This rearrangement joins TRBV4-1 to TRBJ2-1, with 7 bases lining up with TRBD2. Per the germline V gene, CDR1 is MGHRA and CDR2 is YSYEKL. The CDR3 has 17 amino acids. The J segment lost 0 bases and the V segment lost 0 bases, leaving 5 bases of the junction unmatched. Here the CDR3 reads CASSQDFGGSSYNEQFF. CDR3 coding DNA: TGCGCCAGCAGCCAAGATTTCGGCGGGAGCTCCTACAATGAGCAGTTCTTC.